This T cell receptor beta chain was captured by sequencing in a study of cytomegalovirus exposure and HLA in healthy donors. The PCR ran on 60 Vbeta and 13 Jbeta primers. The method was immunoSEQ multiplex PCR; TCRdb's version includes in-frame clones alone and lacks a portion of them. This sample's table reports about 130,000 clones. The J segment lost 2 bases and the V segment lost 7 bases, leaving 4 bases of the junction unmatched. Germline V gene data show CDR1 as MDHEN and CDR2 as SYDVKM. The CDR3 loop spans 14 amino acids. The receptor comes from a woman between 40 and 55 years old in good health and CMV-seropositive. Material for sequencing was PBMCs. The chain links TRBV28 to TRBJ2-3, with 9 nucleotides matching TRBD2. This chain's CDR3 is CASILAGTTDTQYF. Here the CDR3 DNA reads TGTGCCAGCATCCTAGCGGGGACCACAGATACGCAGTATTTT.